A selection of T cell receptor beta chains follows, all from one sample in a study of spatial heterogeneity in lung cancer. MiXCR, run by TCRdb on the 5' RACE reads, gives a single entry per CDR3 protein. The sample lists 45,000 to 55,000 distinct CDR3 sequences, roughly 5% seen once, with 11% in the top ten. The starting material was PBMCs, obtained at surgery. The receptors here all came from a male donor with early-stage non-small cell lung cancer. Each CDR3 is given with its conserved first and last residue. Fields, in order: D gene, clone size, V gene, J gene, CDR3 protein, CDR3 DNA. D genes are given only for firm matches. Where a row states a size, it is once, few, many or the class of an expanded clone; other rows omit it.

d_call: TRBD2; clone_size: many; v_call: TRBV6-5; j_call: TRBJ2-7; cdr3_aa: CASSFQRGALEQYF; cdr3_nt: TGTGCCAGCAGTTTTCAGCGGGGGGCACTCGAGCAGTACTTC
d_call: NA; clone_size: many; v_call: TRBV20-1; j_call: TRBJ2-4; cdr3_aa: CSARDLGGLAKNIQYF; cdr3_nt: TGCAGTGCTAGAGATCTAGGCGGCCTAGCCAAAAACATTCAGTACTTC
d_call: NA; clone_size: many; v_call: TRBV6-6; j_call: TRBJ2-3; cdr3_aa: CASTKGAPDTQYF; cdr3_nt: TGTGCCAGCACAAAAGGGGCGCCAGATACGCAGTATTTT
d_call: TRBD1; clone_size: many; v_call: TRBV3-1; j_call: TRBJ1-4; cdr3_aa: CASSHRTGRGEKLFF; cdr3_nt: TGTGCCAGCAGCCATAGGACAGGGCGCGGTGAAAAACTGTTTTTT
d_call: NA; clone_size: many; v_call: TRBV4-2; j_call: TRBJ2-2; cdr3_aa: CASSQDPQGSNTGELFF; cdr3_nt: TGTGCCAGCAGCCAAGATCCCCAGGGATCGAACACCGGGGAGCTGTTTTTT
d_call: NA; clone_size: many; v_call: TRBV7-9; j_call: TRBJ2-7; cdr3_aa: CASSPGTFPYEQYF; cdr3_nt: TGTGCCAGCAGCCCCGGGACATTTCCCTACGAGCAGTACTTC
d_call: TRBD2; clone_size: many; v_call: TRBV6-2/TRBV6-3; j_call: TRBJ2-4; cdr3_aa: CASLGGGDSDIQYF; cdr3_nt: TGTGCCAGCCTGGGGGGAGGGGATTCGGACATTCAGTACTTC
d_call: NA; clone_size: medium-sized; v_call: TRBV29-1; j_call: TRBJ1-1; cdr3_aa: CSVGGRNTEAFF; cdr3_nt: TGCAGCGTTGGAGGAAGGAACACTGAAGCTTTCTTT
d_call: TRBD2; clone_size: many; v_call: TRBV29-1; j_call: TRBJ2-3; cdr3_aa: CSVDGLAGPSDTQYF; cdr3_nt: TGCAGCGTTGATGGACTAGCGGGGCCCTCAGATACGCAGTATTTT
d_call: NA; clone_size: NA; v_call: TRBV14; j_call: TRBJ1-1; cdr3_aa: CASSQDWGRRTEAFF; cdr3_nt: TGTGCCAGCAGCCAAGACTGGGGGCGCCGGACTGAAGCTTTCTTT
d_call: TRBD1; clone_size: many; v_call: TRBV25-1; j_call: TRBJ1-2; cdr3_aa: CASSEYGQGDSQSTYTF; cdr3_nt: TGTGCCAGCAGTGAATATGGGCAGGGGGACTCCCAGAGTACCTACACCTTC
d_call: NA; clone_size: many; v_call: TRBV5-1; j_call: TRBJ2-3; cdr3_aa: CASSLGLRGDTQYF; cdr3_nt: TGCGCCAGCAGCTTGGGTCTGCGCGGAGATACGCAGTATTTT
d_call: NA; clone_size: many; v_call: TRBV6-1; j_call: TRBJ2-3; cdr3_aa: CASSEDRTPRLLGSTDTQYF; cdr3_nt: TGTGCCAGCAGTGAAGATCGGACTCCCCGTCTCCTCGGCAGCACAGATACGCAGTATTTT
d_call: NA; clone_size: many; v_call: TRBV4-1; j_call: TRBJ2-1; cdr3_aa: CASSQLAGVYEQFF; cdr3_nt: TGCGCCAGCAGCCAACTAGCTGGAGTGTATGAGCAGTTCTTC
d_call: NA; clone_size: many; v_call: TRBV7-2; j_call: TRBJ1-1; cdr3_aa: CASILPPDTEAFF; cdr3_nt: TGTGCCAGCATTCTTCCCCCGGACACTGAAGCTTTCTTT
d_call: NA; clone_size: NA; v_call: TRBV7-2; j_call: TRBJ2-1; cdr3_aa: CASSLAGGRLNEQFF; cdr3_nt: TGTGCCAGCAGCTTAGCTGGTGGGAGGTTGAATGAGCAGTTCTTC
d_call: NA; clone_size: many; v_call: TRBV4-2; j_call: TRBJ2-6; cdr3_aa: CASSQDSSGANVLTF; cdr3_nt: TGTGCCAGCAGCCAAGACAGCTCTGGGGCCAACGTCCTGACTTTC
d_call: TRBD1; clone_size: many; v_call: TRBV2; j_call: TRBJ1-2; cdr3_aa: CASSQPRDRDSYGYTF; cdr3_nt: TGTGCCAGCAGTCAACCCCGGGACAGGGATAGCTATGGCTACACCTTC
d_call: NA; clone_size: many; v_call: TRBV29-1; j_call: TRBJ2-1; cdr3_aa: CSVVRYGNEQFF; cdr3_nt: TGCAGCGTTGTTCGGTATGGGAATGAGCAGTTCTTC
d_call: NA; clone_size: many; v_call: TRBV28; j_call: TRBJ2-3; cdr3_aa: CASSAEGRTQYF; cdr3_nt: TGTGCCAGCAGTGCGGAGGGGCGTACGCAGTATTTT
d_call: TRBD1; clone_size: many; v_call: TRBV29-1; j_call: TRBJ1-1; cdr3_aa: CSVATGGNTEAFF; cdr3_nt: TGCAGCGTCGCGACAGGGGGGAACACTGAAGCTTTCTTT
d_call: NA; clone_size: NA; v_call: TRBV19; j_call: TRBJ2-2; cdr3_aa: CASRAGTNTGELFF; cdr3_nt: TGTGCCAGTAGAGCGGGCACAAACACCGGGGAGCTGTTTTTT
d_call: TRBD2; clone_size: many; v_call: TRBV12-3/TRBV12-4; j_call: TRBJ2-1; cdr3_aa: CASSKQTSGRANEQFF; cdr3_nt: TGTGCCAGCAGTAAGCAAACTAGCGGGAGGGCCAATGAGCAGTTCTTC
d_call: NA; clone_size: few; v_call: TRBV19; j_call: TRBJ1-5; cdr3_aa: CASSTQIDSPLAQHF; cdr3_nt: TGTGCCAGTAGTACCCAAATCGACAGCCCGTTGGCCCAGCATTTT